The rows below give T cell receptor beta chains drawn from one sample of a study of T cells in Graves' hyperthyroidism and ophthalmopathy. A single record per CDR3 protein comes from TCRdb applying MiXCR to the multiplex PCR reads. The profile covers under 800,000 distinct CDR3 sequences, with approximately 14% appearing a single time and around 9.6% taken by the ten largest. Sample: blood. The receptors were gathered from a woman in her late teens or twenties with Graves' hyperthyroidism. CDR3s leave out the opening cysteine and the closing phenylalanine or tryptophan. Fields, in order: V gene, J gene, clone size, CDR3 protein. Clone sizes are given selectively: once, few, many, or a class where the clone is expanded.

v_call: TRBV9; j_call: TRBJ1-2; clone_size: NA; cdr3_aa: ASSVSGGPSYGYT
v_call: TRBV28; j_call: TRBJ2-7; clone_size: many; cdr3_aa: ASSFPGTAAYGQY
v_call: TRBV7-3; j_call: TRBJ2-2; clone_size: few; cdr3_aa: ASSLIQGVNTGELF
v_call: TRBV20-1; j_call: TRBJ2-1; clone_size: NA; cdr3_aa: SARDLSGVYNEQF
v_call: TRBV6-6; j_call: TRBJ2-5; clone_size: many; cdr3_aa: ASSYSRGVLTQY
v_call: TRBV4-3; j_call: TRBJ2-1; clone_size: NA; cdr3_aa: ASSQTSGPRHEQF
v_call: TRBV28; j_call: TRBJ2-1; clone_size: many; cdr3_aa: ASSQIAGLGNEQF
v_call: TRBV20-1; j_call: TRBJ2-7; clone_size: many; cdr3_aa: SAPSAAGLTYEQY
v_call: TRBV28; j_call: TRBJ1-2; clone_size: many; cdr3_aa: ASSYPGQGGYGYT
v_call: TRBV11-2; j_call: TRBJ2-3; clone_size: many; cdr3_aa: ASRSPGQGTDTQY
v_call: TRBV6-1; j_call: TRBJ2-5; clone_size: many; cdr3_aa: ASSSRDRWGQY
v_call: TRBV19; j_call: TRBJ2-7; clone_size: NA; cdr3_aa: ASSMDRDEQY
v_call: TRBV27; j_call: TRBJ1-6; clone_size: few; cdr3_aa: ASSSGTGSNSPLH
v_call: TRBV20-1; j_call: TRBJ2-1; clone_size: NA; cdr3_aa: SASPVSPGLASRSEQF
v_call: TRBV6-5; j_call: TRBJ1-5; clone_size: NA; cdr3_aa: ASSHFQGRVRQPQH
v_call: TRBV4-1; j_call: TRBJ2-5; clone_size: few; cdr3_aa: ASSPNPLAGGETQY
v_call: TRBV28; j_call: TRBJ1-6; clone_size: NA; cdr3_aa: ASSLGQGASLAPLH
v_call: TRBV7-9; j_call: TRBJ2-7; clone_size: few; cdr3_aa: ASSLSSLAGEEQY
v_call: TRBV15; j_call: TRBJ2-3; clone_size: many; cdr3_aa: ATSRTERGSTDTQY
v_call: TRBV2; j_call: TRBJ2-7; clone_size: many; cdr3_aa: ASSEVLIGQGAYEQY
v_call: TRBV29-1; j_call: TRBJ1-2; clone_size: NA; cdr3_aa: SVLSSWTVNYGYT
v_call: TRBV3-1; j_call: TRBJ2-7; clone_size: NA; cdr3_aa: ASSQTGTGNYEQY
v_call: TRBV25-1; j_call: TRBJ2-2; clone_size: few; cdr3_aa: ASSDVRDSRWTGELF
v_call: TRBV7-8; j_call: TRBJ2-1; clone_size: many; cdr3_aa: ASSIGERGYNEQF
v_call: TRBV19; j_call: TRBJ2-2; clone_size: NA; cdr3_aa: ASRPVGGRVTGELF
v_call: TRBV20-1; j_call: TRBJ1-1; clone_size: NA; cdr3_aa: SARNAF
v_call: TRBV11-2; j_call: TRBJ2-7; clone_size: NA; cdr3_aa: ASSFAGPRYEQY
v_call: TRBV5-4; j_call: TRBJ2-2; clone_size: NA; cdr3_aa: ASSFRQITGTGELF
v_call: TRBV2; j_call: TRBJ2-1; clone_size: many; cdr3_aa: ASSDWRAESSYNEQF
v_call: TRBV18; j_call: TRBJ2-3; clone_size: few; cdr3_aa: ASSLAGSADTQY
v_call: TRBV30; j_call: TRBJ1-2; clone_size: NA; cdr3_aa: AWTGGYGYT
v_call: TRBV20-1; j_call: TRBJ2-1; clone_size: NA; cdr3_aa: SARSPSGSYNEQF
v_call: TRBV4-3; j_call: TRBJ2-5; clone_size: few; cdr3_aa: ASSQDYVAGGPLPGYETQY
v_call: TRBV6-2/TRBV6-3; j_call: TRBJ1-2; clone_size: many; cdr3_aa: ASRKQESHGYT
v_call: TRBV2; j_call: TRBJ2-2; clone_size: many; cdr3_aa: ASRNSANTGELF
v_call: TRBV9; j_call: TRBJ2-7; clone_size: NA; cdr3_aa: ASSGLTGGHEQY
v_call: TRBV7-2; j_call: TRBJ1-1; clone_size: once; cdr3_aa: ASSLWGSSGTEAF
v_call: TRBV2; j_call: TRBJ1-4; clone_size: many; cdr3_aa: ASSFGDQIGEKLF
v_call: TRBV6-1; j_call: TRBJ2-7; clone_size: many; cdr3_aa: ASSSRDKQTYEQY
v_call: TRBV5-1; j_call: TRBJ2-1; clone_size: NA; cdr3_aa: ASSKGTLNNEQF
v_call: TRBV7-2; j_call: TRBJ2-7; clone_size: NA; cdr3_aa: ASHGAVSNEQY